These T cell receptor beta chains were read from a single sample in a study of T cell responses to AZD1222 COVID-19 vaccine. Data came from immunoSEQ multiplex PCR; TCRdb stores just in-frame clones and leaves some out. The table lists approximately 140,000 clones, about 90% of them singletons. The sample here was peripheral blood, taken 28 days after the second dose of the MenACWY control vaccine. The receptors shown here come from an adult who received the MenACWY meningococcal vaccine as a control. CDR3s include the opening cysteine and the closing phenylalanine or tryptophan. A D gene is named only where the DNA matches it firmly. Some rows have no size entry. The others give once, few or many, or a class for an expanded clone.

abundance: -; v_gene: TRBV6-4; j_gene: TRBJ2-7; d_gene: TRBD2; CDR3nt: TGTGCCAGCAGTGACGTGCGGGGGGACCACGAGCAGTACTTC; CDR3aa: CASSDVRGDHEQYF
abundance: -; v_gene: TRBV28; j_gene: TRBJ1-5; d_gene: -; CDR3nt: TGTGCCAGCAAACCCAATGGGGACCAGCCCCAGCATTTT; CDR3aa: CASKPNGDQPQHF
abundance: -; v_gene: TRBV30; j_gene: TRBJ2-4; d_gene: TRBD1; CDR3nt: TGTGCCTGGATACCAGGGGGAGCCAAAAACATTCAGTACTTC; CDR3aa: CAWIPGGAKNIQYF
abundance: -; v_gene: TRBV24-1; j_gene: TRBJ2-5; d_gene: -; CDR3nt: TGTGCCACCTCCTCAGGGCATCCGGAGACCCAGTACTTC; CDR3aa: CATSSGHPETQYF
abundance: -; v_gene: TRBV13; j_gene: TRBJ2-2; d_gene: -; CDR3nt: TGTGCCAGCAGCTTGAAAGATATAGGGTGGACGTCCGGGGAGCTGTTTTTT; CDR3aa: CASSLKDIGWTSGELFF
abundance: -; v_gene: TRBV7-9; j_gene: TRBJ1-4; d_gene: TRBD1; CDR3nt: TGTGCCAGCAGCTTAATACAGGGGGATGAAAAACTGTTTTTT; CDR3aa: CASSLIQGDEKLFF
abundance: once; v_gene: TRBV7-2; j_gene: TRBJ2-7; d_gene: -; CDR3nt: TGTGCCAGCAGCTCAACTTCGAGCTCCTACGAGCAGTACTTC; CDR3aa: CASSSTSSSYEQYF
abundance: -; v_gene: TRBV3-1/TRBV3-2; j_gene: TRBJ2-1; d_gene: TRBD1; CDR3nt: TGTGCCAGCAGCCAAGGCCAGGGGGACGAGTTCTTC; CDR3aa: CASSQGQGDEFF
abundance: -; v_gene: TRBV11-2; j_gene: TRBJ2-5; d_gene: -; CDR3nt: TGTGCCAGCAGCTTAGGGGGTCAAGAGACCCAGTACTTC; CDR3aa: CASSLGGQETQYF
abundance: -; v_gene: TRBV15; j_gene: TRBJ1-5; d_gene: -; CDR3nt: TGTGCCACCAGCAGACCCAGGAAGGATCAGCCCCAGCATTTT; CDR3aa: CATSRPRKDQPQHF
abundance: -; v_gene: TRBV7-6; j_gene: TRBJ2-7; d_gene: -; CDR3nt: TGTGCCAGCACCCATATACAGGGAATAGTCTCCTACGAGCAGTACTTC; CDR3aa: CASTHIQGIVSYEQYF
abundance: -; v_gene: TRBV5-1; j_gene: TRBJ2-2; d_gene: -; CDR3nt: TGCGCCAGCAGTACGACTGGCGACGGGGAGCTGTTTTTT; CDR3aa: CASSTTGDGELFF
abundance: -; v_gene: TRBV7-2; j_gene: TRBJ1-4; d_gene: -; CDR3nt: TGTGCCAGCAGCTTAGGAGTGACAGACAATGAAAAACTGTTTTTT; CDR3aa: CASSLGVTDNEKLFF
abundance: -; v_gene: TRBV6-4; j_gene: TRBJ2-3; d_gene: TRBD2; CDR3nt: TGTGCCAGCAGTGACCGAGCGGGGAGCACAGATACGCAGTATTTT; CDR3aa: CASSDRAGSTDTQYF
abundance: -; v_gene: TRBV7-9; j_gene: TRBJ2-3; d_gene: -; CDR3nt: TGTGCCAGCAGCCAGCTACGGGGGTCAGATACGCAGTATTTT; CDR3aa: CASSQLRGSDTQYF
abundance: -; v_gene: TRBV11-3; j_gene: TRBJ2-2; d_gene: TRBD2; CDR3nt: TGTGCCAGCAGTACCCGGACTAGCGGGAGTACGGGGGCCGGGGAGCTGTTTTTT; CDR3aa: CASSTRTSGSTGAGELFF
abundance: -; v_gene: TRBV28; j_gene: TRBJ1-2; d_gene: -; CDR3nt: TGTGCCAGCAGTGGGAGGTATGGCTACACCTTC; CDR3aa: CASSGRYGYTF
abundance: -; v_gene: TRBV28; j_gene: TRBJ2-3; d_gene: -; CDR3nt: TGTGCCAGCAGTCCCTCTAACACAGATACGCAGTATTTT; CDR3aa: CASSPSNTDTQYF
abundance: -; v_gene: TRBV5-4; j_gene: TRBJ1-6; d_gene: -; CDR3nt: TGTGCCAGCAGCTTGAGAGAGGGCAATTCACCCCTCCACTTT; CDR3aa: CASSLREGNSPLHF
abundance: -; v_gene: TRBV7-3; j_gene: TRBJ1-6; d_gene: -; CDR3nt: TGTGCCAGCGGGCAGCTCGACTCCTATAATTCACCCCTCCACTTT; CDR3aa: CASGQLDSYNSPLHF
abundance: -; v_gene: TRBV28; j_gene: TRBJ1-1; d_gene: -; CDR3nt: TGTGCCAGCAGTTTACAGAACACTGAAGCTTTCTTT; CDR3aa: CASSLQNTEAFF
abundance: -; v_gene: TRBV7-2; j_gene: TRBJ1-6; d_gene: TRBD1; CDR3nt: TGTGCCAGCAGCCTCGGACAGGGAGGCTCACCCCTCCACTTT; CDR3aa: CASSLGQGGSPLHF
abundance: -; v_gene: TRBV9; j_gene: TRBJ2-1; d_gene: -; CDR3nt: TGTGCCAGCAATTTTGGTCTTGGCAATGAGCAGTTCTTC; CDR3aa: CASNFGLGNEQFF
abundance: -; v_gene: TRBV6-6; j_gene: TRBJ2-1; d_gene: TRBD2; CDR3nt: TGTGCCAGCAGGGAGGGGCTAGCGGGAGTCGGGAATGAGCAGTTCTTC; CDR3aa: CASREGLAGVGNEQFF
abundance: -; v_gene: TRBV18; j_gene: TRBJ2-3; d_gene: -; CDR3nt: TGTGCCAGCTCATCCCTGGAAGCACGGGCAGATACGCAGTATTTT; CDR3aa: CASSSLEARADTQYF
abundance: -; v_gene: TRBV28; j_gene: TRBJ1-5; d_gene: TRBD1; CDR3nt: TGTGCCAGCAGCCGGGACAGCAAACAGCCCCAGCATTTT; CDR3aa: CASSRDSKQPQHF